What follows are 4 T cell receptor beta chains derived from one specimen sequenced in a study of PD-1 blockade in classical Hodgkin lymphoma. Time point meaning: newly diagnosed, previously untreated cHL patient sample. TCRdb keeps only in-frame clones here, not all; method: immunoSEQ multiplex PCR. Of tens of thousands of clones in the sample, over 85% are singletons; the top ten hold around 3.9%. The specimen sequenced was peripheral blood mononuclear cells (PBMCs). The receptors stem from a human donor with classical Hodgkin lymphoma.

The rearrangement joins TRBV2 to TRBJ2-7; 11 nucleotides line up with TRBD2. The trim removed 8 bases at V and 2 bases at J, leaving 11 bases unmatched. The CDR3 runs to 16 residues. Germline CDR1 is SNHLY and CDR2 is FYNNEI. For the CDR3, the DNA is TGTGCCAGCCAGCCTAGCGGGGGGCTTCCCACCTACGAGCAGTACTTC. Its protein product is CASQPSGGLPTYEQYF.

This clone was recorded once. The CDR3 is CASHPSGGAFEQFF. The CDR3 DNA sequence: TGTGCCAGCCACCCTAGCGGGGGGGCTTTTGAGCAGTTCTTC. The chain combines TRBV6-6 with TRBJ2-1; 12 bases agree with TRBD2. Germline CDR1 reads MNHNY; CDR2 reads SVGAGI (reference sequence). CDR3 length equals 14 residues. With 8 bases clipped from V and 9 bases from J, the junction kept 8 bases outside the gene matches.

CDR3 region: CASSVTGTATDTQYF. The CDR3 nucleotides read TGTGCCAGCAGCGTAACGGGGACAGCCACAGATACGCAGTATTTT. The chain has TRBV9 and TRBJ2-3; 7 bases match TRBD1. Trimming at V came to 1 base and at J to 2 bases, leaving 4 bases not matched to a gene. Germline CDR1 is SGDLS and CDR2 is YYNGEE. This CDR3 has 15 residues.

The CDR3 DNA follows: TGCGCCAGCAGCCAGGGTCAACAAGGGAACACTGAAGCTTTCTTT. Translating gives CASSQGQQGNTEAFF. V is TRBV4-3 and J is TRBJ1-1, with D unresolved. Germline CDR1 and CDR2: LGHNA and YSLEER. CDR3 size: 15 residues. Trimming took off 3 bases at V and 1 base at J, with 12 bases between the two ends.